Following are 5 T cell receptor beta chains from one sample sequenced in a study of cytomegalovirus exposure and HLA in healthy donors. The PCR was carried out with 60 Vbeta primers and 13 Jbeta primers. Measured with immunoSEQ multiplex PCR; TCRdb has only the in-frame clones, and not every one. Here the sample spans about 160,000 clones, roughly two thirds being singletons. Sample: PBMCs. The receptors were gathered from a woman aged 25 to 39 in good health and CMV-seronegative.

In DNA form, the CDR3 reads TGTGCCAGCAGCCAAGTCATTGGAGGTCCAGAGAAGCAGCCCCAGCATTTT. This encodes CASSQVIGGPEKQPQHF. The chain recombines TRBV4-2 with TRBJ1-5; D uncertain. The V and J ends lost 1 base and 7 bases respectively, with 20 bases between them. The CDR3 contains 17 residues. Looked up from germline, CDR1 is LGHNA and CDR2 is YNFKEQ.

This rearrangement joins TRBV7-9 to TRBJ2-5; D call uncertain. The germline V and J ends were trimmed by 1 base and 5 bases, with 8 bases remaining between them. Germline assignment: CDR1 SEHNR and CDR2 FQNEAQ (reference sequence). The CDR3 is made up of 13 amino acids. CDR3 sequence: CASSLGSTETQYF. The CDR3 region has the DNA TGTGCCAGCAGCTTAGGGTCTACCGAGACCCAGTACTTC. The whole variable domain, remainder taken from reference TRBV7-9 and TRBJ2-5, is DTGVSQNPRHKITKRGQNVTFRCDPISEHNRLYWYRQTLGQGPEFLTYFQNEAQLEKSRLLSDRFSAERPKGSFSTLEIQRTEQGDSAMYLCASSLGSTETQYFGPGTRLLVL.

The chain carries TRBV6-1 and TRBJ2-3; D may be TRBD2 (6 bases). Germline CDR1 and CDR2: MNHNS and SASEGT. The germline V and J ends were trimmed by 7 bases and 3 bases, with 17 bases remaining between them. This CDR3 contains 15 residues. The chain's CDR3 is CASTEGGRGTDTQYF. In nucleotides, the CDR3 is TGTGCCAGCACTGAGGGAGGACGGGGGACAGATACGCAGTATTTT.

The chain is built from TRBV5-1 and TRBJ2-5, with 8 bases matching TRBD2. This CDR3 spans 14 amino acids. V shed 3 bases, J shed 4 bases, and the junction held 5 bases outside the gene matches. Germline V gene lookup returns CDR1 SGHRS and CDR2 YFSETQ. Here the CDR3 reads CASSWGLEVETQYF. The CDR3 DNA reads TGCGCCAGCAGCTGGGGACTAGAGGTAGAGACCCAGTACTTC.

This clone appeared a few times. This chain uses TRBV7-2 with TRBJ2-5, with a tentative D call TRBD2 (6 bases). CDR1 and CDR2 (germline): SGHTA, FQGNSA. The CDR3 length is 13 residues. Trimming took 1 base from V and 5 from J, leaving 8 bases between them. The CDR3, as DNA: TGTGCCAGCAGCTTAGGCAGCGGGGAGACCCAGTACTTC. Its translation: CASSLGSGETQYF. Looking up the rest from reference TRBV7-2 and TRBJ2-5 gives the full variable domain: GAGVSQSPSNKVTEKGKDVELRCDPISGHTALYWYRQSLGQGLEFLIYFQGNSAPDKSGLPSDRFSAERTGGSVSTLTIQRTQQEDSAVYLCASSLGSGETQYFGPGTRLLVL.